The present T cell receptor (beta chain) was sequenced within a study of blood T cell repertoires in COVID-19 (dated by TCRdb to about 2020). Background for the entire study: Collaborator samples came from the United States, Italy and Spain and covered acute and convalescent phases of COVID-19. The prospective study material was composed of cDNA or gDNA derived from T cells, B-cell-depleted T cells, or PBMCs. The dataset comprised deeply sampled blood TCRbeta repertoires from subjects exposed to, actively infected with, or recovered from COVID-19. A freely available public database, intended as a resource for researchers studying the immune response to SARS-CoV-2, is where the repertoires were released. The samples were drawn from two sources: the first 160 participants of the ongoing ImmuneRACE study, and fewer than 1,500 subjects contributed by 6 global collaborators. A de-identified subject ID, COVID-19 status, age in years and sex were almost always included in the sample metadata. HLA class I and class II types, where available, came from metadata supplied by the sample provider rather than from assay-based typing.

TCRbeta CDR3 regions were amplified from genomic DNA by means of the immunoSEQ Assay, a bias-controlled multiplex PCR. The original pipeline was this. Within the assay, amplification of reference gene primers was used to estimate how many nucleated cells each sample contained. To quantify the absolute abundance of each unique TCRbeta CDR3 rearrangement, sequence reads were collapsed and filtered. For each sample, productive Simpson clonality was calculated by taking the square root of Simpson's diversity index across productive rearrangements. TCRdb took this table from immuneACCESS and kept in-frame rearrangements with V and J called. Such tables lack part of the clones; where checked against another copy, unresolved V genes explain under half of the gap, and the rest is unexplained. The DNA was the basis for D and trimming; V, J and clone size are from that table. The sample includes about 190,000 clones, with about 88% observed a single time. The top ten clonotypes cover 5% to 7.5% of the sample.

Per the germline V gene (reference sequence), LNHDA is the CDR1 and SQIVND is the CDR2. A distance of 11 bases separates the germline ends of V and J, which lose 5 bases and 4 bases respectively. The CDR3 runs 14 amino acids, cysteine and phenylalanine included. Only CDR3 DNA remains: 42 bases, in frame from the first base. General study outcomes and caveats: How much clinical and demographic metadata was included differed by source and by participant, and the metadata was provided uncurated.

A second Seattle source provided samples from volunteer blood donors who had recovered from COVID-19. Each collaborating institution followed its own protocols to collect whole blood in K2EDTA tubes. For TCRbeta analysis, collaborators shipped samples in one of three forms: frozen whole blood, isolated PBMCs, or DNA extracted from either of those sample types. As regards this clone: The specificity of this receptor is unknown. No base quality information exists; no much larger clone differs at one position.

Sequencing was carried out using peripheral blood. The sequence came from a woman between 40 and 50 years old who had recovered from COVID-19. The rearrangement combines TRBV19 with TRBJ2-2; the D segment could be TRBD2, given 5 matching bases. The CDR3 protein is CASSALAITGELFF. In nucleotides, the sequence is TGTGCCAGTAGTGCCCTAGCAATCACCGGGGAGCTGTTTTTT.